The clone carrying this TCR beta chain appeared many times. Its antigen is not identified. The data belong to a study of metastatic and nonmetastatic thyroid tumors. Under the authors' procedure: The distant-metastasis classifier for papillary thyroid cancer was built from CDR3 differences across clinicopathological groups. TCRdb re-processed the PCR reads through MiXCR. These V and J calls are TCRdb output, not the study's own analysis. The data contain about 93,000 clones, around 7.8% of them singletons. Points from the study as a whole: Benign nodules were reported to have significantly lower TCR beta diversity than malignant thyroid tumors, in blood and tumor.

Looked up from germline, CDR1 is SGHNT and CDR2 is YENEEA. The J segment lost 6 bases and the V segment lost 1 base, leaving 11 bases of the junction unmatched. The CDR3 loop spans 17 amino acids. No patient had received any treatment before thyroid surgery. The receptor's source is a female donor with papillary thyroid cancer or a benign thyroid nodule (not recorded which). Some clones in this sample may be carry-over from other donors' samples. Sequenced material: blood. The chain carries TRBV11-3 and TRBJ2-3, with TRBD2 identical over 9 bases. The CDR3 nucleotides are TGTGCCAGCAGCTTAGGGTCCCGCGGGGGGGCCCGGGATACGCAGTATTTT. This gives the protein CASSLGSRGGARDTQYF. Using reference TRBV11-3 and TRBJ2-3 for the parts outside the CDR3, the full variable domain is EAGVVQSPRYKIIEKKQPVAFWCNPISGHNTLYWYLQNLGQGPELLIRYENEEAVDDSQLPKDRFSAERLKGVDSTLKIQPAELGDSAVYLCASSLGSRGGARDTQYFGPGTRLTVL.